Here is one T cell receptor beta chain with its context. Its antigen is unidentified. The sample is drawn from a study of T cell clonotyping in hematopoietic cell transplantation. General study points: CD4 and CD8 repertoire contributions could not be separated without sorting. Higher Inverse Simpson Index values in graft donor and pretransplant recipient predicted broader posttransplant TCR diversity. Few recipient clonotypes overlapped donors; over 95% were de novo at given depth.

TCRdb keeps only in-frame clones here, not all; method: immunoSEQ multiplex PCR. Of about 4,600 clones listed, approximately 80% are singletons. The CDR3 extends over 13 amino acids. The germline CDR1 and CDR2 sequences are SQVTM and ANQGSEA. Trimming removed 4 bases at V and 0 bases at J, with 7 bases between. Sequenced material: peripheral blood mononuclear cells, taken 100 days after allogeneic stem cell transplant. The chain carries TRBV29-1 and TRBJ1-3, with a possible D match to TRBD1 (5 bases). This TCR was sampled from a female patient aged 50-59 years who had an allogeneic stem cell transplant from an unrelated donor, so the T cells may come from the graft donor. Some clones in this sample may be carry-over from other donors' samples. CDR3: CSVVQDSGNTIYF. CDR3 in DNA: TGCAGCGTTGTACAGGACTCTGGAAACACCATATATTTT.